A single sample gave rise to the 19 T cell receptor beta chains below, sequenced in a study of human T cells and chemical hapten exposure (dated by TCRdb to the early 2020s). The sample's time point label is to be understood as: patch test 1, 2 weeks after DPC sensitization. The meaning of the sample's treatment or condition label: therapeutic diphenylcyclopropenone sensitization with weekly scalp DPC. Libraries were prepared through RACE. The sample was run on a NextSeq 500. The raw public reads went through TCRdb reprocessing: fastp at Q25, MiXCR clone calling, in-frame beta chains kept. Under each unique CDR3 protein, matching rows form one entry showing the most common genes and DNA. Within this sample are roughly 98,000 distinct CDR3 sequences, with 9.5% to 15% of them counted one time only. The ten largest make up 2.1% of the sample. This material consisted of whole blood, taken in connection with sensitization to the hapten diphenylcyclopropenone (DPC). The origin of the receptors is a middle-aged woman with alopecia areata. Some clones in this sample may be carry-over from other donors' samples.

This clonotype has a count of ten or more. The V gene is TRBV7-9, the J gene TRBJ2-7; possible D gene TRBD2, 6 bases. V gave up 4 bases and J gave up 7 bases, with 23 bases separating them. The CDR3 is 16 residues long. Germline V gives CDR1 SEHNR, CDR2 FQNEAQ (reference sequence). CDR3 residues: CASSSLGAGTFLEQYF. The CDR3 DNA sequence: TGTGCCAGCAGCTCCCTAGGGGCGGGAACTTTCTTGGAGCAGTACTTC.

Many counts were recorded for this clonotype. The rearrangement links TRBV30 to TRBJ2-1; D ambiguous. The CDR3 sequence is 12 residues long. The germline V gene encodes CDR1 GTSNPN and CDR2 SVGIG (reference sequence). V lost 4 bases to trimming and J lost 10 bases, with 14 bases between them. CDR3 nucleotides: TGTGCCTGGACGAAGGCGGCTGGAGAGCAGTTCTTC. As protein: CAWTKAAGEQFF.

The chain has TRBV24-1 and TRBJ2-2; unclear D gene. The CDR3 consists of 15 residues. Germline V gives CDR1 KGHDR, CDR2 SFDVKD. Between the trimmed V and J ends, which lost 4 bases and 1 base, there was a span of 9 bases. This chain's CDR3 is CATSDPTRNTGELFF. The CDR3, as DNA: TGTGCCACCAGTGACCCAACACGGAACACCGGGGAGCTGTTTTTT.

There are many counts of this clonotype. The J gene is TRBJ2-3, the V gene TRBV7-8; unclear D gene. CDR3 size: 15 residues. Trimming stripped 0 bases from V and 6 bases from J, with 13 bases between. CDR1 and CDR2 from the germline V gene are SGHVS and FQNEAQ. DNA of the CDR3: TGTGCCAGCAGCTTAGCGGGCAGGTGGCTGGATACGCAGTATTTT. Translated, it gives CASSLAGRWLDTQYF.

This rearrangement joins TRBV5-1 to TRBJ1-2; TRBD1 is a possible D gene (5 bases). Germline V gives CDR1 SGHRS, CDR2 YFSETQ. V lost 4 bases, J lost 5 bases, and 9 bases lay in between. This CDR3 spans 12 amino acids. The CDR3: CASSPGQYGYTF. CDR3 nucleotides: TGCGCCAGCAGCCCAGGGCAGTATGGCTACACCTTC.

This clonotype has just a few counts. The chain is built from TRBV20-1 and TRBJ2-7, with unresolved D. This CDR3 has 13 residues. Germline lookup yields CDR1 DFQATT and CDR2 SNEGSKA (reference sequence). The ends were cut back, 0 bases at V and 6 bases at J, with 12 bases in the middle. For the CDR3, the DNA is TGCAGTGCTAGAGATCCGTCCGGGCTCGAGCAGTACTTC. This gives the protein CSARDPSGLEQYF.

The V and J genes are TRBV29-1 and TRBJ2-7; D tentatively reads TRBD1 or TRBD2 (5 bases each). CDR3 length: 11 amino acids. The germline V and J ends were trimmed by 7 bases and 5 bases, with 12 bases remaining between them. Germline V CDR1 and CDR2: SQVTM, ANQGSEA. CDR3 protein: CSAPGPHEQYF. CDR3 in DNA: TGCAGCGCCCCGGGGCCCCACGAGCAGTACTTC.

This clonotype has only a few counts. This sequence joins TRBV5-1 and TRBJ2-5; 10 bases are a match to TRBD1. V gave up 3 bases and J gave up 2 bases; unmatched junction bases: 4. In germline, CDR1 is SGHRS, CDR2 YFSETQ. This CDR3 comprises 15 residues. The CDR3, as DNA: TGCGCCAGCAGCTACCCGGACAGGGGGCAAGAGACCCAGTACTTC. Protein sequence: CASSYPDRGQETQYF.

In its sample, this clonotype was seen many times. The rearrangement uses TRBV6-5 and TRBJ1-2; D is unclear. The germline V gene has CDR1 MNHEY and CDR2 SVGAGI. V lost 5 bases to trimming and J lost 4 bases, with 17 bases between them. The CDR3 extends over 15 amino acids. Written as DNA, the CDR3 is TGTGCCAGCAGTCCCTCCGTGGGTCAACTCTATGGCTACACCTTC. It is translated as CASSPSVGQLYGYTF.

This clonotype has a count of ten or more. V usage is TRBV7-6 and J usage is TRBJ2-3, with D tentatively TRBD1 or TRBD2 (5 bases each). The CDR3 extends over 12 amino acids. Between the trimmed V and J ends, which lost 5 bases and 9 bases, there was a span of 12 bases. The germline V gene encodes CDR1 SGHVS and CDR2 FNYEAQ. This CDR3 is CASSRDGGTQYF. The DNA of the CDR3 is TGTGCCAGCAGCAGGGACGGTGGCACGCAGTATTTT. The full variable domain, its missing parts supplied by reference TRBV7-6 and TRBJ2-3, is GAGVSQSPRYKVTKRGQDVALRCDPISGHVSLYWYRQALGQGPEFLTYFNYEAQQDKSGLPNDRFSAERPEGSISTLTIQRTEQRDSAMYRCASSRDGGTQYFGPGTRLTVL.

This clonotype was counted a few times. This chain joins TRBV12-3 or TRBV12-4 and TRBJ1-2, with D unclear. Deletions cut 0 bases from V and 4 bases from J, with 6 bases between. The CDR3 is 13 residues long. The CDR3 nucleotides read TGTGCCAGCAGTTTAGCGGGGAGCTATGGCTACACCTTC. Translated, it gives CASSLAGSYGYTF.

This clonotype has more than one count but fewer than ten. The chain joins TRBV29-1 to TRBJ2-7, with 9 positions matching TRBD1. The length of the CDR3 is 15 residues. The V gene's germline CDR1 is SQVTM and CDR2 ANQGSEA. V lost 5 bases to trimming and J lost 3 bases; unmatched junction nucleotides: 11. The CDR3 DNA follows: TGCAGCGTTTACAAAACCGGGACAGGGAACTACGAGCAGTACTTC. Translation gives CSVYKTGTGNYEQYF.

The chain joins TRBV7-2 to TRBJ2-3; no reliable D call. The V and J ends lost 2 bases and 5 bases respectively, with 14 bases between them. From germline, CDR1 is SGHTA and CDR2 FQGNSA. The CDR3 consists of 15 residues. The DNA for the CDR3 is TGTGCCAGCAGCTTAAGGCGGATAATTGGAGATACGCAGTATTTT. It translates to CASSLRRIIGDTQYF.

This clonotype was picked up a small number of times. The chain joins TRBV11-1 to TRBJ2-3, with D possibly matching TRBD2 (5 bases). Trimming shortened V by 0 bases and J by 8 bases, and 6 bases separated the two germline ends. The CDR3 is 12 amino acids. CDR1 SGHAT and CDR2 FQDESV come from the germline V gene (reference sequence). As DNA, the CDR3 is TGTGCCAGCAGCTTAGCTCGGGGTACGCAGTATTTT. Its protein product is CASSLARGTQYF.

V and J are TRBV7-3 and TRBJ2-1; 10 nucleotides align to TRBD2. Germline V gives CDR1 SGHTA, CDR2 FQGTGA. The CDR3 extends over 16 amino acids. With V trimmed by 3 bases and J by 7 bases, 9 bases remained unmatched. Here the CDR3 reads CASSFGWSSGSNEQFF. As DNA, the CDR3 is TGTGCCAGCAGCTTCGGGTGGTCTAGCGGGAGTAATGAGCAGTTCTTC.

The V call is TRBV13, the J call TRBJ2-3; no definite D call. The V end was cut by 8 bases, the J end by 4 bases, with 13 bases between. CDR1 and CDR2 (germline): PRHDT, FYEKMQ (reference sequence). The CDR3 is made up of 13 amino acids. The CDR3 DNA reads TGTGCCAGCCGCCCACAAGGCGCAGATACGCAGTATTTT. Translated, it gives CASRPQGADTQYF.

The chain couples TRBV20-1 to TRBJ1-5; D not resolved. The CDR3 runs to 15 residues. V was shortened by 1 base and J by 2 bases, with 12 bases between the two germline ends. Germline CDR1 and CDR2: DFQATT and SNEGSKA (reference sequence). The CDR3 region is CSARVAGMGNQPQHF. CDR3 coding DNA: TGCAGTGCTAGAGTTGCCGGGATGGGCAATCAGCCCCAGCATTTT.

J is TRBJ1-5 and V is TRBV11-2, with 8 bases matching TRBD1. The CDR3 consists of 14 residues. V dropped 5 bases and J dropped 5; count of bases not matched to a gene: 5. The germline CDR1 and CDR2 sequences are SGHAT and FQNNGV. The chain's CDR3 is CASSLRGPDQPQHF. CDR3 in DNA: TGTGCCAGCAGCCTCAGGGGGCCGGATCAGCCCCAGCATTTT. Full variable domain (remainder filled in from reference TRBV11-2 and TRBJ1-5): EAGVAQSPRYKIIEKRQSVAFWCNPISGHATLYWYQQILGQGPKLLIQFQNNGVVDDSQLPKDRFSAERLKGVDSTLKIQPAKLEDSAVYLCASSLRGPDQPQHFGDGTRLSIL.

The chain employs TRBV5-6 and TRBJ2-7; the D is unclear. Germline CDR1 and CDR2: SGHDT and YYEEEE. V was shortened by 1 base and J by 1 base, with 9 bases between the two germline ends. CDR3 length: 14 residues. In DNA, the CDR3 is TGTGCCAGCAGCTTGAGGCCCCCTTCCTACGAGCAGTACTTC. Amino acid sequence: CASSLRPPSYEQYF.